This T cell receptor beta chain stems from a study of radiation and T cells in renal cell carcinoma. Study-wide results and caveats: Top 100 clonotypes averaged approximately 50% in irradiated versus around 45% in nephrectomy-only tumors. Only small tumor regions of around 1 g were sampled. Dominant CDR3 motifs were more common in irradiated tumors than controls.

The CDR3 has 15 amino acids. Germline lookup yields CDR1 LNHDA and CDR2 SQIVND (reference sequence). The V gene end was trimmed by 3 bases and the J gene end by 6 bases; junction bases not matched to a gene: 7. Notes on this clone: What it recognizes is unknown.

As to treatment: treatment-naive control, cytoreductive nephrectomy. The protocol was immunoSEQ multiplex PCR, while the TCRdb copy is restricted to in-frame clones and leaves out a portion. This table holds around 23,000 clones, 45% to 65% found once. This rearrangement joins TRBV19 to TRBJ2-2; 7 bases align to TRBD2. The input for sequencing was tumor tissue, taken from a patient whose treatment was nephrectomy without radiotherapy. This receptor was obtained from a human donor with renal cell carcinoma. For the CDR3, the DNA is TGTGCCAGTAGTATCCGGGAGGTTGGGCCCGGGGAGCTGTTTTTT. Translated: CASSIREVGPGELFF.